This T cell receptor beta chain stems from a study of human T cells and chemical hapten exposure. The overall study: Diagnoses of alopecia areata, totalis or universalis occurred in mostly female patients. Study outcomes and limitations: TCRs whose frequency exceeded 1 in 1000 remained the same following DPC sensitization.

As to time point: patch test 3, about 24 weeks after DPC sensitization. The treatment denotes: therapeutic diphenylcyclopropenone sensitization with weekly scalp DPC. This clonotype occurred many times. Its antigen remains unidentified. The junction had 0 bases not matched to a gene; V was cut back by 1 base and J by 7 bases. CDR3 size: 13 residues. CDR1 and CDR2 (germline): DFQATT, SNEGSKA (reference sequence). Source study methods: Samples had a median of around 100,000 TCRs, ranging roughly 23,224 to 690,600. TCRdb recomputed calls from the RACE reads with MiXCR, one row per CDR3 protein. None of the V and J calls come from the authors' own analysis; TCRdb made them. The repertoire includes about 120,000 distinct CDR3 sequences, around 11% of them detected once, and 2.4% sits in the top ten.

The rearrangement joins TRBV20-1 to TRBJ1-4, with TRBD1 matching 10 bases. The clonotype originates from a woman between 45 and 65 years old with alopecia areata. Some clones in this sample may be carry-over from other donors' samples. The input for sequencing was whole blood, taken in connection with sensitization to the hapten diphenylcyclopropenone (DPC). The CDR3 region has the DNA TGCAGTGCTAGAGGGACAGGGGGTGAAAAACTGTTTTTT. Protein: CSARGTGGEKLFF.